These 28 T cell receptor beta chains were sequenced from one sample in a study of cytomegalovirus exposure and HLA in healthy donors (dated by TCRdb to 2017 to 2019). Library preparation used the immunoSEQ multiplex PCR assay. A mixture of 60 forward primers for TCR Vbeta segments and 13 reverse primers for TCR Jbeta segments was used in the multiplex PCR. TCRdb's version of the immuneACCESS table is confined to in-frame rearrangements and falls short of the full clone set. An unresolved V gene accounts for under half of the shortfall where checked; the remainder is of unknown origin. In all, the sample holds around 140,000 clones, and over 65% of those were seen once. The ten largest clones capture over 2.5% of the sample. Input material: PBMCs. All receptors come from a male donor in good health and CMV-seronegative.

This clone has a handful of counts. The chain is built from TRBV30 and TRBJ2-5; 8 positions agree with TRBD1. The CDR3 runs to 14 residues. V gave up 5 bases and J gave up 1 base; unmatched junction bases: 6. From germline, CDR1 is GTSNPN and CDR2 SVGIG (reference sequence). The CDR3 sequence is CAWDRGRGQETQYF. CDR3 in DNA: TGTGCCTGGGACAGGGGAAGGGGCCAAGAGACCCAGTACTTC.

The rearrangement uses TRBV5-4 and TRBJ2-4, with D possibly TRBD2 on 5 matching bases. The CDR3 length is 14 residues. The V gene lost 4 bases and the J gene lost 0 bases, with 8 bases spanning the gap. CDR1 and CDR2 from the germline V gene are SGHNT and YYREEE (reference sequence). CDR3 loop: CASSRDLAKNIQYF. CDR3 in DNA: TGTGCCAGCAGCCGGGATTTAGCCAAAAACATTCAGTACTTC.

DNA of the CDR3: TGTGCCAGCAGCTCATACAGGGGGACTAACCCCTACGAGCAGTACTTC. Translated, it gives CASSSYRGTNPYEQYF. The V call is TRBV7-9, the J call TRBJ2-7; D is perhaps TRBD1 (8 bases). Trimming left V 4 bases short and J 2 bases short, with 18 bases between. The CDR3 length is 16 residues. Germline CDR1 reads SEHNR; CDR2 reads FQNEAQ (reference sequence).

CDR3 DNA: TGTGCCAGCAGTTTAAGGAGGGGACCCATTCTAATTGAAGCTTTCTTT. It encodes CASSLRRGPILIEAFF. This rearrangement joins TRBV27 to TRBJ1-1, with D possibly being TRBD1 (5 bases). Germline CDR1 reads MNHEY; CDR2 reads SMNVEV (reference sequence). With 2 bases removed from V and 7 bases from J, the gap between germline ends came to 20 bases. The CDR3 sequence is 16 residues long.

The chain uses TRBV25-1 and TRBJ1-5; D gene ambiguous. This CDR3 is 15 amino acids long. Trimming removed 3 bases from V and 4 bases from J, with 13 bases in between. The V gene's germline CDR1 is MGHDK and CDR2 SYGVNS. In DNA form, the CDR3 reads TGTGCCAGCAGTGAGGCGGCTTCTTTTAATCAGCCCCAGCATTTT. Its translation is CASSEAASFNQPQHF.

CDR3 region: CAISETYTGGRDTQYF. CDR3 nucleotide sequence: TGTGCCATCAGTGAGACATATACGGGGGGCAGGGATACGCAGTATTTT. The chain recombines TRBV10-3 with TRBJ2-3; possibly TRBD2 for D (7 bases). With 2 bases removed from V and 6 bases from J, the gap between germline ends came to 18 bases. Germline assignment: CDR1 ENHRY and CDR2 SYGVKD. CDR3 length: 16 residues.

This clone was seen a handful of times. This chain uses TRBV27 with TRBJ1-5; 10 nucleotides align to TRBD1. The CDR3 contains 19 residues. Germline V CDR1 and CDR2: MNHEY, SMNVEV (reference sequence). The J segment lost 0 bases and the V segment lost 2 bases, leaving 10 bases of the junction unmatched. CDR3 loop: CASSLGGTGAGVSNQPQHF. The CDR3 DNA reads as TGTGCCAGCAGTTTAGGGGGGACAGGGGCGGGGGTTAGCAATCAGCCCCAGCATTTT.

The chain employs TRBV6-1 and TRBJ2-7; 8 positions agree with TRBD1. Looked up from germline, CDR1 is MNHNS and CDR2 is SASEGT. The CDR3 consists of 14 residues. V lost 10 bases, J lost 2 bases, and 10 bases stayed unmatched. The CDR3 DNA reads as TGTGCCACCCAATTTCCGGGACAGGCCTACGAGCAGTACTTC. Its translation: CATQFPGQAYEQYF.

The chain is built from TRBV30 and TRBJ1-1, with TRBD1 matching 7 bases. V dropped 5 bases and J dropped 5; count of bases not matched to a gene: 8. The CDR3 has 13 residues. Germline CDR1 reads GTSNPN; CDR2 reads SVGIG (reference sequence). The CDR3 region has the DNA TGTGCCTGGGTTAGGGGGCTTTATACTGAAGCTTTCTTT. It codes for CAWVRGLYTEAFF.

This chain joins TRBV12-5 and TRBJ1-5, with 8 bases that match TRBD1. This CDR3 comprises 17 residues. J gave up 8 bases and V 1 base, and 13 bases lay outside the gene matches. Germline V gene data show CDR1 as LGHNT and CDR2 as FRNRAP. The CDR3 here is CASGLAVDQGAGEPQHF. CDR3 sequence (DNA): TGTGCTAGTGGTTTGGCCGTAGATCAGGGGGCTGGGGAGCCCCAGCATTTT.

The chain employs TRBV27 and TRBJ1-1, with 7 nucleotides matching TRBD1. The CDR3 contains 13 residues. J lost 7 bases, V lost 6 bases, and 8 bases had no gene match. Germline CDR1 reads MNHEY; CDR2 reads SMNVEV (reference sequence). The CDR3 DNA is TGTGCCAGCAGCGCCCGACGACAGGGTGAAGCTTTCTTT. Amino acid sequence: CASSARRQGEAFF.

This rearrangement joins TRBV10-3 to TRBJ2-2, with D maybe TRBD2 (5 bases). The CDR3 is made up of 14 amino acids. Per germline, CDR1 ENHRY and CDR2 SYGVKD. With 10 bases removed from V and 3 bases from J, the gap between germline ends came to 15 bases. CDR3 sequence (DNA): TGTGCCAGCAGGTGGGTGGAGGACACCGGGGAGCTGTTTTTT. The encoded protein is CASRWVEDTGELFF.

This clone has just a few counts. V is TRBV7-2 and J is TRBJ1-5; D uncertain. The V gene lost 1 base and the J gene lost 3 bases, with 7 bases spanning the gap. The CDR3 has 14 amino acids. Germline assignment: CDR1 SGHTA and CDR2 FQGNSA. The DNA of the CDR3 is TGTGCCAGCAGCTTAGTCAAGCTCAATCAGCCCCAGCATTTT. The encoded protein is CASSLVKLNQPQHF.

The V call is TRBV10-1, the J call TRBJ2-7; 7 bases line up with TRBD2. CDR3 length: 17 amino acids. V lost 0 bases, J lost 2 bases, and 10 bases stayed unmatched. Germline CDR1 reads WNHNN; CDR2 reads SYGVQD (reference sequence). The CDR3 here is CASSESRSASGTYEQYF. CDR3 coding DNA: TGCGCCAGCAGTGAGTCTCGATCGGCTAGCGGAACCTACGAGCAGTACTTC.

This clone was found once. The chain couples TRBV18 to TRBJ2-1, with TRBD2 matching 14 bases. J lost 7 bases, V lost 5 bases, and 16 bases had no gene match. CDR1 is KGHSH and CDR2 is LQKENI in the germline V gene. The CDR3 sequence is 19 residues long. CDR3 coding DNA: TGTGCCAGCTCATCCCCCCTGGGACTAGCGGGAGAGGGTAGGAATGAGCAGTTCTTC. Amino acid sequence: CASSSPLGLAGEGRNEQFF.

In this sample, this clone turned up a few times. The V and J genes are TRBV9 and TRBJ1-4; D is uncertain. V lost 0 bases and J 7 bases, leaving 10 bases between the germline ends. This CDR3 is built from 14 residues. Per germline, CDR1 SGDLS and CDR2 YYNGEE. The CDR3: CASSVGGETEKLFF. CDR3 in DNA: TGTGCCAGCAGCGTAGGTGGAGAGACTGAAAAACTGTTTTTT.

The CDR3 coding sequence is TGTGCCTCCCGGGACAGCTCCTACGAGCAGTACTTC. Amino acid sequence: CASRDSSYEQYF. The chain links TRBV7-6 to TRBJ2-7, with 7 bases that match TRBD1. Germline-derived CDR1 and CDR2 are SGHVS and FNYEAQ. The ends lost 11 bases at V and 0 bases at J; junction bases unmatched: 4. This CDR3 is built from 12 residues.

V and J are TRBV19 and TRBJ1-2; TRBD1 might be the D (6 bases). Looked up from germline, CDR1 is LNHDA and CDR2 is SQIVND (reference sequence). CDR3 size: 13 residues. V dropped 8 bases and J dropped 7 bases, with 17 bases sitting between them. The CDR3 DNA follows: TGTGCCAGTGGTCCTACAGGGATTCGTGGCTACACCTTC. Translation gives CASGPTGIRGYTF. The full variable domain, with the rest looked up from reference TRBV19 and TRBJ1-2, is DGGITQSPKYLFRKEGQNVTLSCEQNLNHDAMYWYRQDPGQGLRLIYYSQIVNDFQKGDIAEGYSVSREKKESFPLTVTSAQKNPTAFYLCASGPTGIRGYTFGSGTRLTVV.

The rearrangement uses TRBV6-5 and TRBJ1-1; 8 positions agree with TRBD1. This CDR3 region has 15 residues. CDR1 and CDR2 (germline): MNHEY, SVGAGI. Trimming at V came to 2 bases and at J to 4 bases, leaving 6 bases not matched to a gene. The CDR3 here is CASSYVTGGLTEAFF. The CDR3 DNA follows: TGTGCCAGCAGTTACGTCACAGGGGGTCTCACTGAAGCTTTCTTT.

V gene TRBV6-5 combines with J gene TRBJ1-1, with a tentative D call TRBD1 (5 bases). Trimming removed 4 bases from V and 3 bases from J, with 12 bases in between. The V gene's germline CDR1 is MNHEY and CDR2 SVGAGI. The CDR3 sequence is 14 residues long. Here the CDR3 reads CASSSGGSDTEAFF. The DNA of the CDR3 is TGTGCCAGCAGTTCGGGGGGGTCGGACACTGAAGCTTTCTTT.

Here the CDR3 reads CASSYTASYEQYF. CDR3 sequence (DNA): TGTGCCAGCAGTTATACAGCTTCCTACGAGCAGTACTTC. The chain uses TRBV6-6 and TRBJ2-7, with no clear D. CDR3 length: 13 residues. Germline values: CDR1 MNHNY, CDR2 SVGAGI (reference sequence). V was pared by 3 bases and J by 1 base, with 7 bases between.

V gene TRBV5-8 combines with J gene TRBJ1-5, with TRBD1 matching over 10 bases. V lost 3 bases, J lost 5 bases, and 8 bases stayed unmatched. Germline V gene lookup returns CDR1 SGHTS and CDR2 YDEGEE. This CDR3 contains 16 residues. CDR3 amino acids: CASSSPGQGWDQPQHF. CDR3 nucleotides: TGTGCCAGCAGCTCCCCGGGACAGGGGTGGGATCAGCCCCAGCATTTT.

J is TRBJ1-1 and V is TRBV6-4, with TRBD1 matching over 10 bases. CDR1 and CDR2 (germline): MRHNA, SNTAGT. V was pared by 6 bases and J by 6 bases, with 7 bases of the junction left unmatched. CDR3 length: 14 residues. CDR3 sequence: CASSVGTGVSEAFF. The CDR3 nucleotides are TGTGCCAGCAGCGTGGGGACAGGGGTCTCTGAAGCTTTCTTT.

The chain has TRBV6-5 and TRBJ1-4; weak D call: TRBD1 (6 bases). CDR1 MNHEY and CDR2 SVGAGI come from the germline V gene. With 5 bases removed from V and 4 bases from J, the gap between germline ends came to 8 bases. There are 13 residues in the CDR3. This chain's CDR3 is CASSRTVNEKLFF. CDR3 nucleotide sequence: TGTGCCAGCAGTCGGACAGTTAATGAAAAACTGTTTTTT.

The CDR3 spells CASSQDQGSGANVLTF. DNA of the CDR3: TGTGCCAGCAGCCAAGATCAGGGGTCTGGGGCCAACGTCCTGACTTTC. The rearrangement links TRBV4-2 to TRBJ2-6, with D perhaps matching TRBD1 (6 bases). The CDR3 covers 16 residues. Trimming pared 0 bases from V and 1 base from J, leaving 7 bases between. Germline V gene sequence: CDR1 LGHNA, CDR2 YNFKEQ.

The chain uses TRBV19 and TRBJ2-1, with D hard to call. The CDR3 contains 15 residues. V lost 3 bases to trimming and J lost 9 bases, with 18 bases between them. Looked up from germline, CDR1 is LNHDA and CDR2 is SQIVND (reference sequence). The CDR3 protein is CASSIPMGLPGEQFF. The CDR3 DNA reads TGTGCCAGTAGTATCCCGATGGGTCTCCCGGGTGAGCAGTTCTTC.

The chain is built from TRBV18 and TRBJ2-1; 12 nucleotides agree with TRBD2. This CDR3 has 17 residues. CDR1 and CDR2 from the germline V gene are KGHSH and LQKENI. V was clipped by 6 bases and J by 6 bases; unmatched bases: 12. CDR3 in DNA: TGTGCCAGCTCGCCCCGGGCTAGCGGGAGGGCCGGCAATGAGCAGTTCTTC. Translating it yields CASSPRASGRAGNEQFF.

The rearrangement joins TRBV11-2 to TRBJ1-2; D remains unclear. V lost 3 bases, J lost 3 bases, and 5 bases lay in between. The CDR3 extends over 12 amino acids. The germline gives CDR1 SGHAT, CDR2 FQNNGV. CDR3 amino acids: CASSFLDYGYTF. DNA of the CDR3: TGTGCCAGCAGCTTTTTAGACTATGGCTACACCTTC. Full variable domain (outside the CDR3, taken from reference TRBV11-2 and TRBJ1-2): EAGVAQSPRYKIIEKRQSVAFWCNPISGHATLYWYQQILGQGPKLLIQFQNNGVVDDSQLPKDRFSAERLKGVDSTLKIQPAKLEDSAVYLCASSFLDYGYTFGSGTRLTVV.